This T cell receptor beta chain emerged from a study of T cells in localized non-small cell lung cancer. Measured with immunoSEQ multiplex PCR; TCRdb has only the in-frame clones, and not every one. The table includes 15,000 to 20,000 clones, about 83% detected once. The germline gives CDR1 GTSNPN, CDR2 SVGIG (reference sequence). The CDR3 runs to 13 residues. J lost 6 bases, V lost 5 bases, and 7 bases had no gene match. The sequence derives from a male donor older than 55 with stage III lung adenocarcinoma. The chain has TRBV30 and TRBJ1-1; TRBD1 matches at 9 bases. Source: peripheral blood, taken before any cancer treatment. For the CDR3, the DNA is TGTGCCTGGCTAAGACAGGGGGAGGCTGAAGCTTTCTTT. This gives the protein CAWLRQGEAEAFF.